What follows are 30 T cell receptor beta chains derived from one specimen sequenced in a study of cytomegalovirus exposure and HLA in healthy donors (dated 2017 in TCRdb). Library generation was performed with the immunoSEQ multiplex PCR assay. A mixture of 60 forward primers for TCR Vbeta segments and 13 reverse primers for TCR Jbeta segments was used in the multiplex PCR. Entries here come from immuneACCESS through TCRdb and include only in-frame sequences with V and J called. Some clones fail to appear in such tables; in the studies checked, an unresolved V gene covers under half of the shortfall, and the cause of the remainder is unknown. The sample contains 150,000 to 200,000 clones, roughly 79% of them found a single time. About 1.9% of the sample comes from the top ten. The material sequenced was PBMCs. These receptors were taken from a young woman in good health and CMV-seropositive.

This chain uses TRBV7-8 with TRBJ2-5; TRBD1 might be the D (5 bases). The DNA matches TRBJ2-7 better at its end, which makes the J call doubtful. The germline V gene has CDR1 SGHVS and CDR2 FQNEAQ. This CDR3 is 12 amino acids long. The DNA for the CDR3 is TGTGCCAGCAGTCCATACCAGGGCGAGCAGTACTTC. Translating gives CASSPYQGEQYF.

The chain couples TRBV25-1 to TRBJ1-6; unclear D gene. Germline CDR1 MGHDK, CDR2 SYGVNS. V shed 1 base and J shed 13 bases, with 8 bases lying between them. This CDR3 spans 12 amino acids. CDR3 bases: TGTGCCAGCAGTGAATTGGAGGATCCCCTCCACTTT. Translated: CASSELEDPLHF.

This clone was observed a handful of times. The chain combines TRBV19 with TRBJ1-6; D may be TRBD1 (6 bases). CDR3 length: 14 amino acids. Trimming shortened V by 8 bases and J by 9 bases, and 17 bases separated the two germline ends. Germline lookup yields CDR1 LNHDA and CDR2 SQIVND (reference sequence). The CDR3 nucleotides are TGTGCCAGTTCCTTAACAGGGTACAGTTCACCCCTCCACTTT. Its translation: CASSLTGYSSPLHF.

The J gene is TRBJ1-4, the V gene TRBV5-5; D unresolved. V gave up 0 bases and J gave up 2 bases, with 11 bases separating them. Germline loops: CDR1 SGHKS, CDR2 YYEKEE (reference sequence). The CDR3 is 16 amino acids. CDR3 DNA: TGTGCCAGCAGCTTGGGTGGCAGGAACACTAATGAAAAACTGTTTTTT. Its translation is CASSLGGRNTNEKLFF.

The chain is built from TRBV10-3 and TRBJ1-5, with D possibly matching TRBD1 (5 bases). This CDR3 comprises 14 residues. Germline V gene data show CDR1 as ENHRY and CDR2 as SYGVKD. Deletions cut 4 bases from V and 6 bases from J, with 13 bases between. The CDR3 loop is CAISGGQSGQPQHF. The CDR3 DNA follows: TGTGCCATCAGTGGAGGACAATCGGGTCAGCCCCAGCATTTT.

The DNA for the CDR3 is TGTGCCAGTAGTACTGGGACAGGGAGAACGGGAACCTACGAGCAGTACTTC. Translation: CASSTGTGRTGTYEQYF. The rearrangement uses TRBV19 and TRBJ2-7, with 9 bases identical to TRBD1. Looked up from germline, CDR1 is LNHDA and CDR2 is SQIVND (reference sequence). Unmatched junction bases numbered 12, after V lost 4 bases and J lost 2 bases. This CDR3 has 17 amino acids. Complete variable domain (other parts from reference TRBV19 and TRBJ2-7): DGGITQSPKYLFRKEGQNVTLSCEQNLNHDAMYWYRQDPGQGLRLIYYSQIVNDFQKGDIAEGYSVSREKKESFPLTVTSAQKNPTAFYLCASSTGTGRTGTYEQYFGPGTRLTVT.

This clone was observed a handful of times. This chain connects TRBV9 to TRBJ2-2; TRBD2 aligns across 9 bases. From germline, CDR1 is SGDLS and CDR2 YYNGEE. The length of the CDR3 is 17 residues. V was clipped by 3 bases and J by 3 bases; unmatched bases: 9. CDR3 DNA: TGTGCCAGCAGCGCCCGTAGCGGGAGAGGTGACACCGGGGAGCTGTTTTTT. It yields the protein CASSARSGRGDTGELFF.

This clone turned up a few times. V and J are TRBV6-5 and TRBJ1-1; D is possibly TRBD1 (5 bases). CDR3 size: 15 residues. Looked up from germline, CDR1 is MNHEY and CDR2 is SVGAGI. The V and J ends lost 6 bases and 5 bases respectively, with 19 bases between them. The CDR3 is CASSLLGGGGTEAFF. For the CDR3, the DNA is TGTGCCAGCAGCCTACTCGGGGGGGGTGGAACTGAAGCTTTCTTT.

The rearrangement uses TRBV7-2 and TRBJ2-3, with 13 bases fitting TRBD2. Germline trimming cut 5 bases from V and 2 bases from J; bases unmatched to any gene: 7. This CDR3 comprises 17 residues. The germline V gene encodes CDR1 SGHTA and CDR2 FQGNSA. CDR3 DNA: TGTGCCAGCAGCCTTACTAGCGGGGGGGCCTCCACAGATACGCAGTATTTT. It codes for CASSLTSGGASTDTQYF. Full variable domain (remainder filled in from reference TRBV7-2 and TRBJ2-3): GAGVSQSPSNKVTEKGKDVELRCDPISGHTALYWYRQSLGQGLEFLIYFQGNSAPDKSGLPSDRFSAERTGGSVSTLTIQRTQQEDSAVYLCASSLTSGGASTDTQYFGPGTRLTVL.

To note about this clone: Sequence at one end of the junction differs from germline and may be a read error. The chain combines TRBV7-9 with TRBJ1-5; no definite D call. Germline CDR1 reads SEHNR; CDR2 reads FQNEAQ (reference sequence). CDR3 length equals 14 residues. In DNA, the CDR3 is TGTTCCAGCAGTCAAGGAGACGTCAATCAGCCCCAGCATTTT. Encoded protein: CSSSQGDVNQPQHF.

The chain carries TRBV9 and TRBJ1-2; 8 nucleotides agree with TRBD1. With 4 bases clipped from V and 4 bases from J, the junction kept 6 bases outside the gene matches. The CDR3 contains 14 residues. CDR1 and CDR2 from the germline V gene are SGDLS and YYNGEE. This chain's CDR3 is CASSPQGQGYGYTF. The CDR3, as DNA: TGTGCCAGCAGCCCTCAAGGACAGGGCTATGGCTACACCTTC. The variable domain in full, with the rest retrieved from reference TRBV9 and TRBJ1-2, is DSGVTQTPKHLITATGQRVTLRCSPRSGDLSVYWYQQSLDQGLQFLIQYYNGEERAKGNILERFSAQQFPDLHSELNLSSLELGDSALYFCASSPQGQGYGYTFGSGTRLTVV.

The V and J genes are TRBV29-1 and TRBJ2-7; 9 bases agree with TRBD1. V trimming: 6 bases; J trimming: 0 bases; junction bases outside the gene matches: 3. The CDR3 runs to 13 residues. Germline V gives CDR1 SQVTM, CDR2 ANQGSEA. DNA of the CDR3: TGCAGCGTAGGACAGGGGAGCTCCTACGAGCAGTACTTC. Protein product: CSVGQGSSYEQYF.

The chain links TRBV30 to TRBJ2-7; 7 nucleotides line up with TRBD1. Trimming removed 7 bases from V and 5 bases from J; junction bases left unmatched: 8. Germline values: CDR1 GTSNPN, CDR2 SVGIG (reference sequence). The CDR3 has 12 residues. The CDR3: CALTGYGDEQYF. In nucleotides, the CDR3 is TGTGCCTTGACAGGGTATGGCGACGAGCAGTACTTC.

This clone was detected only once. The rearrangement joins TRBV13 to TRBJ2-1, with TRBD2 identical over 8 bases. CDR3 size: 16 residues. Per the germline V gene, CDR1 is PRHDT and CDR2 is FYEKMQ (reference sequence). V lost 5 bases to trimming and J lost 2 bases; unmatched junction nucleotides: 8. CDR3 nucleotides: TGTGCCAGCAGCCCCTCACGGGGGGGGACCTACAATGAGCAGTTCTTC. Its protein product is CASSPSRGGTYNEQFF.

The CDR3 protein is CASSPQLNEKLFF. The CDR3 DNA follows: TGTGCCAGCAGCCCACAGCTTAATGAAAAACTGTTTTTT. The chain combines TRBV7-9 with TRBJ1-4; D not certain. The ends were cut back, 5 bases at V and 4 bases at J, with 8 bases in the middle. There are 13 residues in the CDR3. Germline V gives CDR1 SEHNR, CDR2 FQNEAQ (reference sequence).

The V and J genes are TRBV6-6 and TRBJ1-2; 7 bases line up with TRBD1. V dropped 6 bases and J dropped 1; count of bases not matched to a gene: 5. CDR1 and CDR2 (germline): MNHNY, SVGAGI (reference sequence). This CDR3 contains 14 residues. CDR3 nucleotide sequence: TGTGCCAGCAGGCCGGGACAGCTTAACTATGGCTACACCTTC. Encoded protein: CASRPGQLNYGYTF.

This chain joins TRBV30 and TRBJ2-2; TRBD2 agrees at 13 bases. This CDR3 has 15 amino acids. CDR1 is GTSNPN, CDR2 SVGIG, per germline (reference sequence). Trimming took 0 bases from V and 8 from J; bases not matched to a gene: 3. The CDR3 loop is CAWSVLAGGPGELFF. In nucleotides, the CDR3 is TGTGCCTGGAGTGTACTAGCGGGAGGGCCTGGGGAGCTGTTTTTT.

The chain is built from TRBV7-2 and TRBJ2-5; TRBD2 aligns across 8 bases. The CDR3 extends over 13 amino acids. Germline lookup yields CDR1 SGHTA and CDR2 FQGNSA. Germline trimming cut 5 bases from V and 5 bases from J; bases unmatched to any gene: 4. The CDR3 loop reads CASSGSGTETQYF. The CDR3 DNA follows: TGTGCCAGCAGCGGTAGCGGGACGGAGACCCAGTACTTC.

The CDR3 bases are TGTGCCAGCAGCCCCGGGACAGGGCTACCCCAGCATTTT. Its translation is CASSPGTGLPQHF. The J gene is TRBJ1-5, the V gene TRBV9; 9 nucleotides agree with TRBD1. The CDR3 contains 13 residues. Losses at the gene ends were 4 bases for V and 10 bases for J; bases not matched to a gene: 6. CDR1 and CDR2 from the germline V gene are SGDLS and YYNGEE.

The V gene is TRBV5-1, the J gene TRBJ2-5; no clear D. V lost 0 bases and J 2 bases, leaving 11 bases between the germline ends. There are 15 residues in the CDR3. CDR1 is SGHRS, CDR2 YFSETQ, per germline. The CDR3 DNA follows: TGCGCCAGCAGCTTGGGACCGAACAGACAAGAGACCCAGTACTTC. It encodes CASSLGPNRQETQYF. The entire variable domain, with the rest obtained from reference TRBV5-1 and TRBJ2-5, is as follows: KAGVTQTPRYLIKTRGQQVTLSCSPISGHRSVSWYQQTPGQGLQFLFEYFSETQRNKGNFPGRFSGRQFSNSRSEMNVSTLELGDSALYLCASSLGPNRQETQYFGPGTRLLVL.

V is TRBV7-2 and J is TRBJ1-2, with TRBD1 as a possible D gene (6 bases). V was clipped by 5 bases and J by 0 bases, with 10 bases between them. The CDR3 consists of 14 residues. Germline lookup yields CDR1 SGHTA and CDR2 FQGNSA. CDR3 nucleotides: TGTGCCAGCAGCCGGACAGACGCTAACTATGGCTACACCTTC. Amino acids: CASSRTDANYGYTF.

Notes on this clone: Other DNA sequences of this sample code for an identical CDR3. The chain has TRBV5-1 and TRBJ2-3, with 10 positions matching TRBD2. The CDR3 has 14 residues. Germline CDR1 and CDR2: SGHRS and YFSETQ. J lost 6 bases, V lost 0 bases, and 1 base had no gene match. CDR3 sequence reads: CASSLGTSGDTQYF. The CDR3 nucleotides read TGCGCCAGCAGCTTGGGGACTAGCGGCGATACGCAGTATTTT.

The chain couples TRBV19 to TRBJ1-3, with D unclear. Germline V gene data show CDR1 as LNHDA and CDR2 as SQIVND (reference sequence). The V end lost 5 bases, the J end lost 0 bases, and 14 bases lay between the germline ends. This CDR3 is built from 16 residues. The CDR3 DNA is TGTGCCAGTAGTGGCCGGGTCTTCAGCTCTGGAAACACCATATATTTT. Encoded protein: CASSGRVFSSGNTIYF.

This clone was seen only a few times. The chain employs TRBV4-1 and TRBJ2-7; D is unclear. The CDR3 extends over 15 amino acids. The germline V gene has CDR1 MGHRA and CDR2 YSYEKL. The V gene lost 1 base and the J gene lost 1 base, with 11 bases spanning the gap. The DNA of the CDR3 is TGCGCCAGCAGCCAAGCTCCCAAGAGGTCCTACGAGCAGTACTTC. Translation gives CASSQAPKRSYEQYF.

This clone has only one observation. J is TRBJ1-2 and V is TRBV19; D call uncertain. Germline V gives CDR1 LNHDA, CDR2 SQIVND (reference sequence). V was pared by 9 bases and J by 5 bases, with 13 bases between. This CDR3 spans 12 amino acids. The CDR3, as DNA: TGTGCCAGCCGCTTTATGGAGTATGGCTACACCTTC. It specifies CASRFMEYGYTF.

The rearrangement joins TRBV15 to TRBJ2-1, with 11 nucleotides matching TRBD2. Germline values: CDR1 LNHNV, CDR2 YYDKDF (reference sequence). CDR3 length: 17 residues. With V trimmed by 0 bases and J by 4 bases, 5 bases remained unmatched. CDR3 nucleotides: TGTGCCACCAGCAGAGATCATGGGACTAGCGGATACAATGAGCAGTTCTTC. This translates into CATSRDHGTSGYNEQFF.

The chain uses TRBV7-2 and TRBJ2-3, with D tentatively TRBD2 (7 bases). V dropped 7 bases and J dropped 8 bases, with 16 bases sitting between them. Germline-derived CDR1 and CDR2 are SGHTA and FQGNSA. CDR3 length: 13 amino acids. CDR3 sequence reads: CASTLRGASTQYF. The CDR3 coding sequence is TGTGCCAGCACCCTCCGGGGGGCCAGTACGCAGTATTTT.

The V gene is TRBV27, the J gene TRBJ1-2; 7 nucleotides line up with TRBD1. The V gene end was trimmed by 5 bases and the J gene end by 0 bases; junction bases not matched to a gene: 6. Germline V CDR1 and CDR2: MNHEY, SMNVEV (reference sequence). The CDR3 runs 15 residues. CDR3 loop: CASSPRTGANYGYTF. The CDR3 DNA reads as TGTGCCAGCAGTCCGAGGACAGGAGCTAACTATGGCTACACCTTC.

Only a few counts were recorded for this clone. This chain connects TRBV6-5 to TRBJ1-1, with TRBD1 identical over 7 bases. The trim removed 5 bases at V and 1 base at J, leaving 4 bases unmatched. Per the germline V gene, CDR1 is MNHEY and CDR2 is SVGAGI. The CDR3 extends over 14 amino acids. The chain's CDR3 is CASSANRGNTEAFF. CDR3 nucleotides: TGTGCCAGCAGTGCCAACAGGGGGAACACTGAAGCTTTCTTT.

The genes are TRBV6-1 and TRBJ1-2; TRBD1 matches at 7 bases. Germline loops: CDR1 MNHNS, CDR2 SASEGT. The CDR3 sequence is 15 residues long. V shed 8 bases and J 3 bases; nucleotides not matched to a gene: 12. CDR3 sequence: CASLLLQGKDYGYTF. The CDR3 bases are TGTGCCAGCCTACTTTTACAGGGGAAGGACTATGGCTACACCTTC.